Listed below are T cell receptor beta chains from one sample, sequenced in a study of beta chain features in type 1 diabetes. The protocol was immunoSEQ multiplex PCR, while the TCRdb copy is restricted to in-frame clones and leaves out a portion. The sample comprises hundreds of thousands of clones, about 10% of which are singletons, and around 0.015% rests with the top ten. Sequences were obtained from naive CD4+ T cells from blood. These receptor sequences come from a young woman in good health. Both conserved end residues are part of each CDR3. The order of the fields is CDR3 DNA, CDR3 protein, D gene, V gene, J gene, clone size. A D gene is named only where the DNA matches it firmly. Size tells how often a clone was seen (once, few, many) or the class of an expanded clone, and some rows leave it out.

cdr3_nt: TGTGCCAGTCGTGACAGTCCCTACGAGCAGTACTTC; cdr3_aa: CASRDSPYEQYF; d_call: .; v_call: TRBV6-5; j_call: TRBJ2-7; clone_size: .
cdr3_nt: TGTGCCAGCTCACTCCAGAACCCAGGGGGGATAGCACAAGAGACCCAGTACTTC; cdr3_aa: CASSLQNPGGIAQETQYF; d_call: .; v_call: TRBV18; j_call: TRBJ2-5; clone_size: .
cdr3_nt: TGTGCCAGCAGTTTATCAGGCGCTGGAAACACCATATATTTT; cdr3_aa: CASSLSGAGNTIYF; d_call: .; v_call: TRBV28; j_call: TRBJ1-3; clone_size: .
cdr3_nt: TGTGCCAGCAGCCCAGCAGGGACTAGCGGAGTGACCGGGGAGCTGTTTTTT; cdr3_aa: CASSPAGTSGVTGELFF; d_call: TRBD2; v_call: TRBV13; j_call: TRBJ2-2; clone_size: few
cdr3_nt: TGTGCCAGCAGCTACAGATTCTCTGGGGCCAACGTCCTGACTTTC; cdr3_aa: CASSYRFSGANVLTF; d_call: .; v_call: TRBV11-1; j_call: TRBJ2-6; clone_size: .
cdr3_nt: TGTGCCAGCAGCTTAAGGGGACAGGGAGGGATCAATGAGCAGTTCTTC; cdr3_aa: CASSLRGQGGINEQFF; d_call: TRBD1; v_call: TRBV7-3; j_call: TRBJ2-1; clone_size: few
cdr3_nt: TGTGCCAGCAGCTTGCGGCTAGCGGCTACTAGCACAGATACGCAGTATTTT; cdr3_aa: CASSLRLAATSTDTQYF; d_call: TRBD2; v_call: TRBV7-2; j_call: TRBJ2-3; clone_size: .
cdr3_nt: TGTGCCAGCAGCTCCGGACAGGGTCCCTACGAGCAGTACTTC; cdr3_aa: CASSSGQGPYEQYF; d_call: TRBD1; v_call: TRBV28; j_call: TRBJ2-7; clone_size: .
cdr3_nt: TGTGCCAGCTCACCGACAGGGGATAGCTCCTACAATGAGCAGTTCTTC; cdr3_aa: CASSPTGDSSYNEQFF; d_call: TRBD1; v_call: TRBV18; j_call: TRBJ2-1; clone_size: few
cdr3_nt: TGTGCCAGCAGCTCCCGACTAGCGGGCTTCTACAATGAGCAGTTCTTC; cdr3_aa: CASSSRLAGFYNEQFF; d_call: TRBD2; v_call: TRBV11-2; j_call: TRBJ2-1; clone_size: .
cdr3_nt: TGCGCCAGCAGCTTGCTAGCGGGAGATGAGACAGATACGCAGTATTTT; cdr3_aa: CASSLLAGDETDTQYF; d_call: TRBD2; v_call: TRBV5-1; j_call: TRBJ2-3; clone_size: .
cdr3_nt: TGTGCCAGCTCACCCACTACTGAGCTGTTTTTT; cdr3_aa: CASSPTTELFF; d_call: .; v_call: TRBV18; j_call: TRBJ2-2; clone_size: .
cdr3_nt: TGTGCCAGCAGCGTAGACGCGGGAGGGCCGGGGGTTGAAGAGACCCAGTACTTC; cdr3_aa: CASSVDAGGPGVEETQYF; d_call: TRBD2; v_call: TRBV9; j_call: TRBJ2-5; clone_size: .
cdr3_nt: TGTGCCAGCAGCTTGTCGGGGACTAGCGGCACAGATACGCAGTATTTT; cdr3_aa: CASSLSGTSGTDTQYF; d_call: TRBD2; v_call: TRBV5-8; j_call: TRBJ2-3; clone_size: few
cdr3_nt: TGCGCCAGCAGCCAAGATTGGTCTAACCAAGAGACCCAGTACTTC; cdr3_aa: CASSQDWSNQETQYF; d_call: .; v_call: TRBV4-3; j_call: TRBJ2-5; clone_size: few
cdr3_nt: TGTGCCAGCAGCAGGGGACAGGGTGATTCCTACGAGCAGTACTTC; cdr3_aa: CASSRGQGDSYEQYF; d_call: TRBD1; v_call: TRBV28; j_call: TRBJ2-7; clone_size: few
cdr3_nt: TGTGCCAGTAGCAATTTGTTAGCGGGCTGGTCCAATGAGCAGTTCTTC; cdr3_aa: CASSNLLAGWSNEQFF; d_call: TRBD2; v_call: TRBV19; j_call: TRBJ2-1; clone_size: few
cdr3_nt: TGCAGCGTAACAAACAGGGATACAACCTCCACTGAAGCTTTCTTT; cdr3_aa: CSVTNRDTTSTEAFF; d_call: .; v_call: TRBV29-1; j_call: TRBJ1-1; clone_size: .
cdr3_nt: TGTGCCAGCAGCAACAGGCCGAGCTCCTACAATGAGCAGTTCTTC; cdr3_aa: CASSNRPSSYNEQFF; d_call: .; v_call: TRBV27; j_call: TRBJ2-1; clone_size: .
cdr3_nt: TGTGCCAGCAGCGTATCGACTAGCGGGTACGAGCAGTACTTC; cdr3_aa: CASSVSTSGYEQYF; d_call: TRBD2; v_call: TRBV9; j_call: TRBJ2-7; clone_size: few
cdr3_nt: TGTGCCAGCAGCCCACGGAGACGCGGGACAGGGGACCACGAGCAGTACTTC; cdr3_aa: CASSPRRRGTGDHEQYF; d_call: TRBD1; v_call: TRBV7-3; j_call: TRBJ2-7; clone_size: .
cdr3_nt: TGCGCCAGCAGCTTCGGGGGGCAAGAGACCCAGTACTTC; cdr3_aa: CASSFGGQETQYF; d_call: TRBD2; v_call: TRBV5-1; j_call: TRBJ2-5; clone_size: few
cdr3_nt: TGTGCCATCGCGAATTCTCAGGTGAACACTGAAGCTTTCTTT; cdr3_aa: CAIANSQVNTEAFF; d_call: .; v_call: TRBV10-3; j_call: TRBJ1-1; clone_size: .
cdr3_nt: TGCGCCAGCAGCTTATGGGCAGGGCCGCCCTACGAGCAGTACTTC; cdr3_aa: CASSLWAGPPYEQYF; d_call: .; v_call: TRBV5-1; j_call: TRBJ2-7; clone_size: .
cdr3_nt: TGTGCCAGCAGTGACGGGTACGACACTGAAGCTTTCTTT; cdr3_aa: CASSDGYDTEAFF; d_call: .; v_call: TRBV28; j_call: TRBJ1-1; clone_size: few
cdr3_nt: TGTGCCAGCACCAAATTCAAGGGACTAGCGGGAGCAAATGAGCAGTTCTTC; cdr3_aa: CASTKFKGLAGANEQFF; d_call: TRBD2; v_call: TRBV7-6; j_call: TRBJ2-1; clone_size: .
cdr3_nt: TGTGCCAGCAGTTCCGGGACTAGCGGGACTCCCACAGATACGCAGTATTTT; cdr3_aa: CASSSGTSGTPTDTQYF; d_call: TRBD2; v_call: TRBV5-8; j_call: TRBJ2-3; clone_size: .
cdr3_nt: TGTGCCAGCAGCCCCATTTCAGATACGCAGTATTTT; cdr3_aa: CASSPISDTQYF; d_call: .; v_call: TRBV7-2; j_call: TRBJ2-3; clone_size: .
cdr3_nt: TGCGCCAGCAGCCTGACTAGCACAGATACGCAGTATTTT; cdr3_aa: CASSLTSTDTQYF; d_call: .; v_call: TRBV4-1; j_call: TRBJ2-3; clone_size: .
cdr3_nt: TGCGCCAGCAGCTGGGACAGTAGCAATCAGCCCCAGCATTTT; cdr3_aa: CASSWDSSNQPQHF; d_call: TRBD1; v_call: TRBV5-1; j_call: TRBJ1-5; clone_size: few
cdr3_nt: TGTGCCAGCAGCACGGGACTAGGAGTCTCTGGGGCCAACGTCCTGACTTTC; cdr3_aa: CASSTGLGVSGANVLTF; d_call: TRBD2; v_call: TRBV7-3; j_call: TRBJ2-6; clone_size: .
cdr3_nt: TGTGCCAGACAACCGGGACTAGCGGGTGCTAGCACAGATACGCAGTATTTT; cdr3_aa: CARQPGLAGASTDTQYF; d_call: TRBD2; v_call: TRBV28; j_call: TRBJ2-3; clone_size: .
cdr3_nt: TGTGCCAGCAGCTTTCTCGGGAGCTCCTACGAGCAGTACTTC; cdr3_aa: CASSFLGSSYEQYF; d_call: .; v_call: TRBV7-9; j_call: TRBJ2-7; clone_size: few
cdr3_nt: TGTGCCAGTAAGCCGTCCAGCGGGAGCTCCTACGAGCAGTACTTC; cdr3_aa: CASKPSSGSSYEQYF; d_call: TRBD2; v_call: TRBV19; j_call: TRBJ2-7; clone_size: few
cdr3_nt: TGTGCCAGCAGCCGACTAGCGGGAGAGGCGGACGAGACCCAGTACTTC; cdr3_aa: CASSRLAGEADETQYF; d_call: TRBD2; v_call: TRBV5-4; j_call: TRBJ2-5; clone_size: few
cdr3_nt: TGTGCCAGCAGCTTAAGACTAGCGGACACAGATACGCAGTATTTT; cdr3_aa: CASSLRLADTDTQYF; d_call: TRBD2; v_call: TRBV7-9; j_call: TRBJ2-3; clone_size: .
cdr3_nt: TGTGCCATCAATACCGGTAGGGGCGGTTCTGGCTACACCTTC; cdr3_aa: CAINTGRGGSGYTF; d_call: .; v_call: TRBV2; j_call: TRBJ1-2; clone_size: few
cdr3_nt: TGCGCCAGCAACCCGAAGGGGGCGGCACCGCCGAGCTCCTACAATGAGCAGTTCTTC; cdr3_aa: CASNPKGAAPPSSYNEQFF; d_call: TRBD1; v_call: TRBV5-1; j_call: TRBJ2-1; clone_size: few
cdr3_nt: TGTGCCAGCAGCGTATATTGGAACACTGAAGCTTTCTTT; cdr3_aa: CASSVYWNTEAFF; d_call: .; v_call: TRBV9; j_call: TRBJ1-1; clone_size: .
cdr3_nt: TGTGCCTGGAGTGCTACTAAAACTAGCGACCTCACAGATACGCAGTATTTT; cdr3_aa: CAWSATKTSDLTDTQYF; d_call: TRBD2; v_call: TRBV30; j_call: TRBJ2-3; clone_size: few
cdr3_nt: TGTGCCAGCAGTTTGGGACTAGCGGGAGACATTCAGTACTTC; cdr3_aa: CASSLGLAGDIQYF; d_call: TRBD2; v_call: TRBV5-4; j_call: TRBJ2-4; clone_size: many
cdr3_nt: TGTGCCAGCAGCCGAGACAGGGACACGCAGTATTTT; cdr3_aa: CASSRDRDTQYF; d_call: TRBD1; v_call: TRBV7-9; j_call: TRBJ2-3; clone_size: few
cdr3_nt: TGTGCCAGCAGGACTGACGTTAGCACTGAAGCTTTCTTT; cdr3_aa: CASRTDVSTEAFF; d_call: .; v_call: TRBV2; j_call: TRBJ1-1; clone_size: few
cdr3_nt: TGTGCCAGCACCCCGGGACTAGCGGGAGAAGAGACCCAGTACTTC; cdr3_aa: CASTPGLAGEETQYF; d_call: TRBD2; v_call: TRBV7-2; j_call: TRBJ2-5; clone_size: .
cdr3_nt: TGTGCCAGCAGTTTCGGGGGTTACAATGAGCAGTTCTTC; cdr3_aa: CASSFGGYNEQFF; d_call: .; v_call: TRBV9; j_call: TRBJ2-1; clone_size: few
cdr3_nt: TGTGCCAGCAGTAACAGCTACGAGCAGTACTTC; cdr3_aa: CASSNSYEQYF; d_call: .; v_call: TRBV28; j_call: TRBJ2-7; clone_size: few
cdr3_nt: TGTGCCAGCTCCCGGGTTAGCAATCAGCCCCAGCATTTT; cdr3_aa: CASSRVSNQPQHF; d_call: .; v_call: TRBV6-1; j_call: TRBJ1-5; clone_size: .
cdr3_nt: TGTGCCTGGCAACGGGGTAGTATAAGCACCGGGGAGCTGTTTTTT; cdr3_aa: CAWQRGSISTGELFF; d_call: .; v_call: TRBV30; j_call: TRBJ2-2; clone_size: few
cdr3_nt: TGTGCCAGCAGTGAATCGCTAGCGGAGCTGTTTTTT; cdr3_aa: CASSESLAELFF; d_call: .; v_call: TRBV25-1; j_call: TRBJ2-2; clone_size: .
cdr3_nt: TGTGCCAGCAGCCCTAGCGGGACGGCAAATACGCAGTATTTT; cdr3_aa: CASSPSGTANTQYF; d_call: TRBD2; v_call: TRBV7-9; j_call: TRBJ2-3; clone_size: few
cdr3_nt: TGTGCCAGCAGCTTAGTAGTTAGCGAGACCAAAAACATTCAGTACTTC; cdr3_aa: CASSLVVSETKNIQYF; d_call: .; v_call: TRBV7-2; j_call: TRBJ2-4; clone_size: few
cdr3_nt: TGTGCCAGCAGTTTACCGGTCGGGAGAGAGACCCAGTACTTC; cdr3_aa: CASSLPVGRETQYF; d_call: .; v_call: TRBV28; j_call: TRBJ2-5; clone_size: few
cdr3_nt: TGTGCCAGCAGTTATTACGGACAGCACAATGAGCAGTTCTTC; cdr3_aa: CASSYYGQHNEQFF; d_call: .; v_call: TRBV6-5; j_call: TRBJ2-1; clone_size: .
cdr3_nt: TGTGCCAGCAGTAGACAGGGGGCGAACACTGGAAACACCATATATTTT; cdr3_aa: CASSRQGANTGNTIYF; d_call: TRBD1; v_call: TRBV25-1; j_call: TRBJ1-3; clone_size: few